Listed here are 2 T cell receptor beta chains from one sample, sequenced in a study of T cell repertoires and Cas9 in healthy adults. Repertoires were generated with immunoSEQ multiplex PCR, while TCRdb's copy carries only in-frame clones and drops some. The table includes about 22,000 clones, roughly nine tenths detected once. Material: CD4+ effector T cells (CD127+, CD25-, CD137-, CD154-) from PBMCs; culture status not recorded. The source of these receptors is a human donor in good health.

The CDR3 sequence is CASSQEAVTAETQYF. The DNA of the CDR3 is TGCGCCAGCAGCCAAGAGGCGGTCACGGCGGAGACCCAGTACTTC. The rearrangement links TRBV4-1 to TRBJ2-5; D gene uncertain. Germline CDR1 MGHRA, CDR2 YSYEKL. Trimming removed 0 bases from V and 5 bases from J, with 13 bases in between. CDR3 length equals 15 residues.

The sample holds one count of this clone. The chain uses TRBV2 and TRBJ2-2; perhaps TRBD1 as D (6 bases). The CDR3 consists of 13 residues. Germline V CDR1 and CDR2: SNHLY, FYNNEI. V dropped 6 bases and J dropped 6 bases, with 11 bases sitting between them. The CDR3 loop reads CASSTWGPGELFF. The CDR3 DNA reads as TGTGCCAGCAGCACCTGGGGGCCCGGGGAGCTGTTTTTT.